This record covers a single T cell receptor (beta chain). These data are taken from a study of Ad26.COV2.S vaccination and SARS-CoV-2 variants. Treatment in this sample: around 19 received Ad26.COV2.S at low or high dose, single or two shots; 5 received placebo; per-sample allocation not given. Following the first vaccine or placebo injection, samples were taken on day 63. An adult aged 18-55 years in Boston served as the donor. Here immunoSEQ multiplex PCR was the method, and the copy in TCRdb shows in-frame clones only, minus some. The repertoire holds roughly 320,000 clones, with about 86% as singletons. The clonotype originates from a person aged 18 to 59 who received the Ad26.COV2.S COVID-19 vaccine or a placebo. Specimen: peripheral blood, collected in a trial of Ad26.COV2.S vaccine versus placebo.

For the CDR3, the DNA is TGTGCCTGGAGTGCCGACAGGGGAGCGAACTATGGCTACACCTTC. Translating it yields CAWSADRGANYGYTF. V usage is TRBV30 and J usage is TRBJ1-2; 8 nucleotides align to TRBD1. The CDR3 covers 15 residues. V lost 1 base and J lost 2; bases outside the gene matches: 6. Looked up from germline, CDR1 is GTSNPN and CDR2 is SVGIG (reference sequence).